This entry lists 10 T cell receptor beta chains sequenced from one sample in a study of blood T cells in healthy people across ages. Then a second PCR, running about 6 to 12 cycles, was carried out with a sample-barcoded 5' primer and a J-beta primer mix. TCRdb recomputed calls from the 5' RACE reads with MiXCR, one row per CDR3 protein. The table has over 750,000 distinct CDR3 sequences, about 25% seen once. Separately, the same data were catalogued under a study of T cells of mothers and their children.

Sequenced input: blood. These receptors were collected from a boy between 5 and 17 years old in good health.

V is TRBV10-1 and J is TRBJ2-7; D is possibly TRBD2 (6 bases). The CDR3 is 16 residues long. Germline V CDR1 and CDR2: WNHNN, SYGVQD (reference sequence). Trimming left V 2 bases short and J 2 bases short, with 16 bases between. The CDR3 reads CASSEAPGTQPYEQYF. For the CDR3, the DNA is TGCGCCAGCAGTGAGGCCCCCGGGACTCAACCCTACGAGCAGTACTTC.

The V and J genes are TRBV20-1 and TRBJ2-3; D is unresolved. The V end lost 1 base, the J end lost 6 bases, and 11 bases lay between the germline ends. The CDR3 totals 13 residues. CDR1 is DFQATT, CDR2 SNEGSKA, per germline (reference sequence). The CDR3 DNA sequence: TGCAGTGCTAGAGGGCAGGAGCCCGATACGCAGTATTTT. Translating it yields CSARGQEPDTQYF.

The count of this clonotype is one. This chain links TRBV6-6 with TRBJ1-1, with no clear D. Germline assignment: CDR1 MNHNY and CDR2 SVGAGI (reference sequence). V dropped 0 bases and J dropped 8 bases, with 4 bases sitting between them. The CDR3 covers 11 residues. The CDR3 loop reads CASSYSEEAFF. CDR3 sequence (DNA): TGTGCCAGCAGTTACTCCGAGGAAGCTTTCTTT.

The chain joins TRBV29-1 to TRBJ1-2; perhaps TRBD1 as D (5 bases). In germline, CDR1 is SQVTM, CDR2 ANQGSEA. The CDR3 extends over 11 amino acids. Between the trimmed V and J ends, which lost 3 bases and 8 bases, there was a span of 10 bases. CDR3 bases: TGCAGCGTTGATAGGACAACCGGCTACACCTTC. Protein: CSVDRTTGYTF.

The table lists this clonotype with a few counts. The J gene is TRBJ2-6, the V gene TRBV29-1; TRBD1 agrees at 7 bases. The V and J ends lost 6 bases and 1 base, in that order; junction bases with no gene match: 3. The CDR3 consists of 14 residues. Looked up from germline, CDR1 is SQVTM and CDR2 is ANQGSEA. This CDR3 is CSVGTASGANVLTF. CDR3 sequence (DNA): TGCAGCGTCGGGACAGCTTCTGGGGCCAACGTCCTGACTTTC.

This clonotype was seen at least ten times. The V call is TRBV5-5, the J call TRBJ2-5, with D perhaps TRBD2 (6 bases). Germline CDR1 SGHKS, CDR2 YYEKEE (reference sequence). This CDR3 is 14 amino acids long. The V end was cut by 1 base, the J end by 3 bases, with 10 bases between. The CDR3 DNA reads as TGTGCCAGCAGCTTGTTCGGGAGCGAAGAGACCCAGTACTTC. It specifies CASSLFGSEETQYF. The full variable domain, with the rest looked up from reference TRBV5-5 and TRBJ2-5, is DAGVTQSPTHLIKTRGQQVTLRCSPISGHKSVSWYQQVLGQGPQFIFQYYEKEERGRGNFPDRFSARQFPNYSSELNVNALLLGDSALYLCASSLFGSEETQYFGPGTRLLVL.

This chain uses TRBV20-1 with TRBJ2-7, with TRBD2 identical over 11 bases. Unmatched junction bases numbered 8, after V lost 3 bases and J lost 4 bases. From germline, CDR1 is DFQATT and CDR2 SNEGSKA (reference sequence). This CDR3 spans 15 amino acids. The CDR3 sequence is CSARVTSGSTYEQYF. Written as DNA, the CDR3 is TGCAGTGCTAGGGTAACTAGCGGGAGTACGTACGAGCAGTACTTC.

This clonotype was counted once. The V and J genes are TRBV7-2 and TRBJ2-3, with 14 bases that match TRBD2. CDR3 length: 17 residues. Germline V CDR1 and CDR2: SGHTA, FQGNSA. The trim removed 2 bases at V and 5 bases at J, leaving 6 bases unmatched. The CDR3 nucleotides are TGTGCCAGCAGCTTAAGGGGGACTAGCGGGGGTATAGATACGCAGTATTTT. Encoded protein: CASSLRGTSGGIDTQYF. Using reference TRBV7-2 and TRBJ2-3 for the parts outside the CDR3, the full variable domain is GAGVSQSPSNKVTEKGKDVELRCDPISGHTALYWYRQSLGQGLEFLIYFQGNSAPDKSGLPSDRFSAERTGGSVSTLTIQRTQQEDSAVYLCASSLRGTSGGIDTQYFGPGTRLTVL.

This clonotype has only a few counts. The rearrangement uses TRBV28 and TRBJ2-7; 7 bases agree with TRBD2. The V gene end was trimmed by 11 bases and the J gene end by 0 bases; junction bases not matched to a gene: 7. The CDR3 contains 13 residues. Per the germline V gene, CDR1 is MDHEN and CDR2 is SYDVKM. CDR3 protein: CASVGGSSYEQYF. As DNA, the CDR3 is TGTGCCTCCGTGGGGGGGAGCTCCTACGAGCAGTACTTC.

This chain uses TRBV29-1 with TRBJ2-1; 7 nucleotides align to TRBD2. CDR1 is SQVTM, CDR2 ANQGSEA, per germline. The CDR3 runs 13 residues. Unmatched junction bases numbered 8, after V lost 7 bases and J lost 5 bases. The CDR3 DNA follows: TGCAGCGCCGGGGGGAGGGAGAACAATGAGCAGTTCTTC. This codes for CSAGGRENNEQFF.